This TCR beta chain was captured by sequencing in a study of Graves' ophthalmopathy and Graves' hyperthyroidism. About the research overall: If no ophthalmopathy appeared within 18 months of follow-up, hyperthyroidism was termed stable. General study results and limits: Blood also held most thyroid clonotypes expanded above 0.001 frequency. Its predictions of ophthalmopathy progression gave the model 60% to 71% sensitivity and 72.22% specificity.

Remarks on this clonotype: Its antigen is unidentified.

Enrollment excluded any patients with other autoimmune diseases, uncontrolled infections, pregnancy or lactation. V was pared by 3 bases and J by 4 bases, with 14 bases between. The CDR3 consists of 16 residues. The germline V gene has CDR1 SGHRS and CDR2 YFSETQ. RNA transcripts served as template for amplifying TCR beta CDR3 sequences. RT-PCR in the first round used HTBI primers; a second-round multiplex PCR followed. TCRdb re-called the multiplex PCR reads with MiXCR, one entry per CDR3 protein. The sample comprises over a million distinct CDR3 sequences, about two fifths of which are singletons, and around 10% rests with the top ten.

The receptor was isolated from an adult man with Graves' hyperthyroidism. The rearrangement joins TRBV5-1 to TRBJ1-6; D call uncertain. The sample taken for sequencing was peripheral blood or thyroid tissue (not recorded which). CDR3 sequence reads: CASSSDPGAYNSPLHF. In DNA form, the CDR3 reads TGCGCCAGCAGCTCTGATCCGGGAGCATATAATTCACCCCTCCACTTT. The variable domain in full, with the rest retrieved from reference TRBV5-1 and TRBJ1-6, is KAGVTQTPRYLIKTRGQQVTLSCSPISGHRSVSWYQQTPGQGLQFLFEYFSETQRNKGNFPGRFSGRQFSNSRSEMNVSTLELGDSALYLCASSSDPGAYNSPLHFGNGTRLTVT.